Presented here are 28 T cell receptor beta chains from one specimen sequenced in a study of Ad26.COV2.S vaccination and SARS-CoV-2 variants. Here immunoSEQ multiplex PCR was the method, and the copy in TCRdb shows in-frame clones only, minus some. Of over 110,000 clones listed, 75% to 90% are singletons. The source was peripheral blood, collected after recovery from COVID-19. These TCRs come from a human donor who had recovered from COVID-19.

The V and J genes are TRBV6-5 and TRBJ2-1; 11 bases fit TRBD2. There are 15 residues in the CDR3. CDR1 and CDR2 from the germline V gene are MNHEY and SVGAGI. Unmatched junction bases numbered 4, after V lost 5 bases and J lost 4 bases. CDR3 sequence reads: CASSPGTSGYNEQFF. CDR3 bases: TGTGCCAGCAGTCCCGGGACTAGCGGTTACAATGAGCAGTTCTTC.

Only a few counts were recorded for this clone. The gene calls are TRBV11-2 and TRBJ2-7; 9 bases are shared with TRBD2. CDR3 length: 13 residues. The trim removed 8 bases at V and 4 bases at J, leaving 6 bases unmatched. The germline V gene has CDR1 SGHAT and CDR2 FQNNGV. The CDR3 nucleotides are TGTGCCAGCCGTGGGCTAGCGGGGTACGAGCAGTACTTC. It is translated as CASRGLAGYEQYF.

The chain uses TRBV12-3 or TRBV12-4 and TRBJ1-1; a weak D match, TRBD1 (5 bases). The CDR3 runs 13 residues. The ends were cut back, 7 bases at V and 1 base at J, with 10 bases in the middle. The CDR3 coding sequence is TGTGCCAGCACTCACGACAGGAACACTGAAGCTTTCTTT. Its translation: CASTHDRNTEAFF.

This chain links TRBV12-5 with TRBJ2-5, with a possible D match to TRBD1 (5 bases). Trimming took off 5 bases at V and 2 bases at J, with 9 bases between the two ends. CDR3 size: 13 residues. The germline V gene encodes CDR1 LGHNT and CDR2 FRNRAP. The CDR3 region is CASGNDSQETQYF. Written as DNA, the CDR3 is TGTGCTAGTGGTAATGACAGTCAAGAGACCCAGTACTTC.

CDR3 amino acids: CSASPRDKYYEQYF. The DNA for the CDR3 is TGCAGTGCTAGTCCCCGGGACAAGTACTACGAGCAGTACTTC. V usage is TRBV20-1 and J usage is TRBJ2-7; a possible D gene is TRBD1 (6 bases). Germline V gene lookup returns CDR1 DFQATT and CDR2 SNEGSKA (reference sequence). The germline V and J ends were trimmed by 3 bases and 3 bases, with 15 bases remaining between them. This CDR3 comprises 14 residues.

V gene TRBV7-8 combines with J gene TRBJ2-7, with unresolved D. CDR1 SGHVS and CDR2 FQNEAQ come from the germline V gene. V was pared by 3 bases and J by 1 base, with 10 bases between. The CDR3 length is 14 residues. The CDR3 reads CASSFVPPSYEQYF. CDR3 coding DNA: TGTGCCAGCAGCTTCGTGCCCCCTTCCTACGAGCAGTACTTC. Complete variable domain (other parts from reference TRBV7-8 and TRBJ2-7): GAGVSQSPRYKVAKRGQDVALRCDPISGHVSLFWYQQALGQGPEFLTYFQNEAQLDKSGLPSDRFFAERPEGSVSTLKIQRTQQEDSAVYLCASSFVPPSYEQYFGPGTRLTVT.

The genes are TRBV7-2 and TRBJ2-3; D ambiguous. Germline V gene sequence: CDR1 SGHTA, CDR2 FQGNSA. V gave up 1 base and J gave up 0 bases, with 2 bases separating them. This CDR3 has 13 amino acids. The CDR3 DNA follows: TGTGCCAGCAGCTTAGTGAGCACAGATACGCAGTATTTT. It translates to CASSLVSTDTQYF.

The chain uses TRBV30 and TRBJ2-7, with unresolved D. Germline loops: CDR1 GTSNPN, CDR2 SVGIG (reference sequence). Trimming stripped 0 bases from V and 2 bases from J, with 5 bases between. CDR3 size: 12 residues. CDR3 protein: CAWSVNTYEQYF. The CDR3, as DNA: TGTGCCTGGAGTGTTAACACCTACGAGCAGTACTTC.

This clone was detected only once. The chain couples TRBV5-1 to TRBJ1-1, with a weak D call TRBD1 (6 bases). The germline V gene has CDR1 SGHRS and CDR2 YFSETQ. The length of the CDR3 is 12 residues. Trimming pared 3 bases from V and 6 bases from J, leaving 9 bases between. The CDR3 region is CASSWTASEAFF. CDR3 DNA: TGCGCCAGCAGCTGGACAGCCTCTGAAGCTTTCTTT.

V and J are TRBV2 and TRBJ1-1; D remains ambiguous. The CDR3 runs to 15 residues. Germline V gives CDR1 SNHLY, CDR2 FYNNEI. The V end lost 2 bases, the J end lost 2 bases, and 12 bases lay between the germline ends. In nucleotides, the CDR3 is TGTGCCAGCAGTGAAAGGGTACAGATAAACACTGAAGCTTTCTTT. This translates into CASSERVQINTEAFF. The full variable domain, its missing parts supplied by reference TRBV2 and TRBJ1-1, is EPEVTQTPSHQVTQMGQEVILRCVPISNHLYFYWYRQILGQKVEFLVSFYNNEISEKSEIFDDQFSVERPDGSNFTLKIRSTKLEDSAMYFCASSERVQINTEAFFGQGTRLTVV.

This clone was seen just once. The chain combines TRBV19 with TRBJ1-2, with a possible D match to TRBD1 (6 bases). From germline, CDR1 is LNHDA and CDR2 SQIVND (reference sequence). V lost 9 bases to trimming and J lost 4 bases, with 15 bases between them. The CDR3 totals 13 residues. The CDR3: CASNIRGTYGYTF. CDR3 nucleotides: TGTGCCAGCAACATCAGGGGTACCTATGGCTACACCTTC.

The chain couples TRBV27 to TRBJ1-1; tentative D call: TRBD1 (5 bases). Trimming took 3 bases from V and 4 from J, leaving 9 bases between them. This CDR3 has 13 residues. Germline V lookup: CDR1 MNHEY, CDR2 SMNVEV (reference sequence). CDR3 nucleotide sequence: TGTGCCAGCAGTTTTCGGGGGGGCACTGAAGCTTTCTTT. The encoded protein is CASSFRGGTEAFF.

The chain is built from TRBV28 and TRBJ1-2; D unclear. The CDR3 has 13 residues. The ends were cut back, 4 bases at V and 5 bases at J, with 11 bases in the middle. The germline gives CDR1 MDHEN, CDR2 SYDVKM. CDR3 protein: CASSSDGVYGYTF. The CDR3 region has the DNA TGTGCCAGCAGTTCTGACGGAGTTTATGGCTACACCTTC.

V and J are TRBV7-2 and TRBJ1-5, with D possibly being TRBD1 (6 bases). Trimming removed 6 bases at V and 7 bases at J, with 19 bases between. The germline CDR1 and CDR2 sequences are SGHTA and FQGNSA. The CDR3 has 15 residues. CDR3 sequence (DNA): TGTGCCAGCAGTTCCCCGGGGGCAGGGGAGCAGCCCCAGCATTTT. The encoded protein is CASSSPGAGEQPQHF.

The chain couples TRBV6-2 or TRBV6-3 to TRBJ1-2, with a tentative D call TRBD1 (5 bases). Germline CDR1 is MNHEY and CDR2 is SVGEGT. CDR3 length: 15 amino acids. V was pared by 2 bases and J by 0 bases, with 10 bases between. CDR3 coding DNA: TGTGCCAGCAGTTACCGGTCAGGGACTAACTATGGCTACACCTTC. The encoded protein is CASSYRSGTNYGYTF.

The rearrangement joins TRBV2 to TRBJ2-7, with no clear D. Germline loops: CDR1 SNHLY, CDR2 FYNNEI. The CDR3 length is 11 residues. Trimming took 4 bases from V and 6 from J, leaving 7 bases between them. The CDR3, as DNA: TGTGCCAGCAGTGTCATCGGCGAGCAGTACTTC. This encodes CASSVIGEQYF.

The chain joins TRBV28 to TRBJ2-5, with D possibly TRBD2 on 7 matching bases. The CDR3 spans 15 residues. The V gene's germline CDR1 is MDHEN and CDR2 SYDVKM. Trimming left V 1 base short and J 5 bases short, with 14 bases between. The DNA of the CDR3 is TGTGCCAGCAGTTTATTAGGGGGGGGCGTTGAGACCCAGTACTTC. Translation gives CASSLLGGGVETQYF. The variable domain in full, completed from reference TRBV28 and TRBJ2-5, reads DVKVTQSSRYLVKRTGEKVFLECVQDMDHENMFWYRQDPGLGLRLIYFSYDVKMKEKGDIPEGYSVSREKKERFSLILESASTNQTSMYLCASSLLGGGVETQYFGPGTRLLVL.

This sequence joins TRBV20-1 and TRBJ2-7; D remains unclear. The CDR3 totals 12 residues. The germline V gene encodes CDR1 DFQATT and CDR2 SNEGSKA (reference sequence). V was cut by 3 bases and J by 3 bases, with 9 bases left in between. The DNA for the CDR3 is TGCAGTGCTAGTGGTACGGTCTACGAGCAGTACTTC. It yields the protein CSASGTVYEQYF.

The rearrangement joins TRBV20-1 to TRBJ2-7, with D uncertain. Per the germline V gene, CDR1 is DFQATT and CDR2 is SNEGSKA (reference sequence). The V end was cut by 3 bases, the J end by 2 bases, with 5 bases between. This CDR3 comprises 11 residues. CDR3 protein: CSASLTYEQYF. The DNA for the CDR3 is TGCAGTGCTAGTCTCACCTACGAGCAGTACTTC.

CDR3 nucleotides: TGCAGTGCTAGTAACCTACTAGGCCCCTCCTACGAGCAGTACTTC. As protein: CSASNLLGPSYEQYF. V and J are TRBV20-1 and TRBJ2-7, with D possibly matching TRBD2 (5 bases). The CDR3 is 15 amino acids. Germline CDR1 and CDR2: DFQATT and SNEGSKA (reference sequence). Trimming removed 3 bases at V and 0 bases at J, with 15 bases between.

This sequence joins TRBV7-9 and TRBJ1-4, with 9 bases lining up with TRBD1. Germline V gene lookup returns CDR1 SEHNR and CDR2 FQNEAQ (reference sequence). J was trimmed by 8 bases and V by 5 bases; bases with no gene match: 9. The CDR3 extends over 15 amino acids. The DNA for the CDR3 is TGTGCCAGCAGCCGAACCGGGACAGGGCGCGAAAAACTGTTTTTT. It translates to CASSRTGTGREKLFF.

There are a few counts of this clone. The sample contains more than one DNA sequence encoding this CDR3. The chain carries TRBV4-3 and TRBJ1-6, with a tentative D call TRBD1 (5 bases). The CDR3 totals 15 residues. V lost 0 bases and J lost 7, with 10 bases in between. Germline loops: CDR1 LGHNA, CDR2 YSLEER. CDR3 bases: TGCGCCAGCAGCCAAGATGGGGGGACCAATTCACCCCTCCACTTT. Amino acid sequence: CASSQDGGTNSPLHF.

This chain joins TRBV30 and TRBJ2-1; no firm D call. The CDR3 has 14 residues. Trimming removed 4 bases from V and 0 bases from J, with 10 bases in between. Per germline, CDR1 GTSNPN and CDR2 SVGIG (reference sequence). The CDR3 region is CAWTRPSSYNEQFF. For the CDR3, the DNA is TGTGCCTGGACACGGCCCTCCTCCTACAATGAGCAGTTCTTC.

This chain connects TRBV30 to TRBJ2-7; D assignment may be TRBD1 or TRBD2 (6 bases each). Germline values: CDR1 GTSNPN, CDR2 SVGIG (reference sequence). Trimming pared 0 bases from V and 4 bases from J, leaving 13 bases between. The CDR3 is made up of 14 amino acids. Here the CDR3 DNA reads TGTGCCTGGAGTGTACTAAGGGGGGAATACGAGCAGTACTTC. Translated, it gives CAWSVLRGEYEQYF. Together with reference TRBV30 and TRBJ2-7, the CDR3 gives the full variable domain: SQTIHQWPATLVQPVGSPLSLECTVEGTSNPNLYWYRQAAGRGLQLLFYSVGIGQISSEVPQNLSASRPQDRQFILSSKKLLLSDSGFYLCAWSVLRGEYEQYFGPGTRLTVT.

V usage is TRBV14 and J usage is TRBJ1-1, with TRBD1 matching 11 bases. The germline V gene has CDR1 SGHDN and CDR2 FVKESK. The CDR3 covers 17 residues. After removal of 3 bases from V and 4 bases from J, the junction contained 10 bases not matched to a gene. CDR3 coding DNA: TGTGCCAGCAGCCAGGGAGGACAGGGGGCGTTCGGCACTGAAGCTTTCTTT. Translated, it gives CASSQGGQGAFGTEAFF. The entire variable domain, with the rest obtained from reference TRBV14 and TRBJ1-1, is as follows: EAGVTQFPSHSVIEKGQTVTLRCDPISGHDNLYWYRRVMGKEIKFLLHFVKESKQDESGMPNNRFLAERTGGTYSTLKVQPAELEDSGVYFCASSQGGQGAFGTEAFFGQGTRLTVV.

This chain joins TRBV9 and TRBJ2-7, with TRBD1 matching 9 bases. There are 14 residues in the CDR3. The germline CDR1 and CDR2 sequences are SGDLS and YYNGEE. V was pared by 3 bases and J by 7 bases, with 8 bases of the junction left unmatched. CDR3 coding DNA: TGTGCCAGCAGCGGAGGGGGGACAGGGTGGGAGCAGTACTTC. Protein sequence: CASSGGGTGWEQYF.

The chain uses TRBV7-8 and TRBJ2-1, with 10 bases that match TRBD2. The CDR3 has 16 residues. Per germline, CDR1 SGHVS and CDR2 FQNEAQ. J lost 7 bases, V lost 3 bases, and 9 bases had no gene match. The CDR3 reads CASSFGSGGAKNEQFF. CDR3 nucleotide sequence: TGTGCCAGCAGCTTTGGGAGCGGGGGGGCCAAAAATGAGCAGTTCTTC.

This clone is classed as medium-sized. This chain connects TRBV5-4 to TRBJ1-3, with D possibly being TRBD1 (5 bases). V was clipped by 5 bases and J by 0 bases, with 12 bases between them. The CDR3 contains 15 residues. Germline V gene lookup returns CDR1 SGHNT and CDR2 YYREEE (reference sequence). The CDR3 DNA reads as TGTGCCAGCAGTCGCGGGGCGTTCTCTGGAAACACCATATATTTT. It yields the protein CASSRGAFSGNTIYF.